These 12 T cell receptor beta chains were sequenced from one sample in a study of cytomegalovirus exposure and HLA in healthy donors (dated by TCRdb to the late 2010s). Libraries came from the immunoSEQ multiplex PCR assay. For the multiplex PCR, a mixture combining 60 forward primers for TCR Vbeta segments and 13 reverse primers for TCR Jbeta segments was used. The source is immuneACCESS, and TCRdb retained only in-frame sequences with V and J called. Part of the clones is not carried over; for the studies checked, unresolved V genes explain less than half of this, and the remainder is unexplained. This sample comprises over 150,000 clones, more than 75% of them detected only once. The ten most abundant clones make up 6.5% of the sample. Sequenced sample: PBMCs. The source of these receptors is a woman between 45 and 65 years old in good health and CMV-seropositive.

With respect to this clone: The junction shows a germline mismatch at one end, possibly a read error. This sequence joins TRBV18 and TRBJ2-6, with 8 bases matching TRBD1. Germline lookup yields CDR1 KGHSH and CDR2 LQKENI. This CDR3 spans 18 amino acids. CDR3 amino acids: CASSPLGQAISGANGLTF. In DNA form, the CDR3 reads TGTGCCAGCTCACCATTGGGACAGGCGATCTCTGGGGCCAACGGCCTGACTTTC.

The rearrangement links TRBV21-1 to TRBJ2-7; TRBD2 was called by the table and not checked on the DNA. TRBV21-1 is recorded as a pseudogene. This CDR3 spans 15 amino acids. The chain's CDR3 is CASSKATSGSYEQYF. CDR3 sequence (DNA): TGTGCCAGCAGCAAAGCTACTAGCGGGAGCTACGAGCAGTACTTC.

V and J are TRBV5-1 and TRBJ2-1; D is possibly TRBD2 (6 bases). Germline V gene data show CDR1 as SGHRS and CDR2 as YFSETQ. The CDR3 is made up of 15 amino acids. V lost 0 bases and J lost 7, with 14 bases in between. CDR3 residues: CASSLAGTAGNEQFF. CDR3 in DNA: TGCGCCAGCAGCTTGGCCGGGACGGCGGGAAATGAGCAGTTCTTC.

The J gene is TRBJ2-5, the V gene TRBV2; a weak D match, TRBD1 (6 bases). CDR3 length: 14 residues. Germline V gene sequence: CDR1 SNHLY, CDR2 FYNNEI. Deletions cut 7 bases from V and 1 base from J, with 13 bases between. CDR3 nucleotide sequence: TGTGCCAGCAACGGACAGAGGGCCCAAGAGACCCAGTACTTC. Protein product: CASNGQRAQETQYF. The variable domain in full, with the rest retrieved from reference TRBV2 and TRBJ2-5, is EPEVTQTPSHQVTQMGQEVILRCVPISNHLYFYWYRQILGQKVEFLVSFYNNEISEKSEIFDDQFSVERPDGSNFTLKIRSTKLEDSAMYFCASNGQRAQETQYFGPGTRLLVL.

The chain employs TRBV7-9 and TRBJ1-2; possibly TRBD1 for D (6 bases). Germline CDR1 SEHNR, CDR2 FQNEAQ (reference sequence). With 5 bases removed from V and 8 bases from J, the gap between germline ends came to 18 bases. The CDR3 runs to 14 residues. The CDR3 spells CASSADRRVAGYTF. The CDR3 DNA is TGTGCCAGCAGCGCAGACAGGAGAGTGGCCGGCTACACCTTC.

The chain couples TRBV10-3 to TRBJ1-1, with 8 positions matching TRBD1. The CDR3 is 14 amino acids. V gave up 2 bases and J gave up 4 bases; unmatched junction bases: 3. Germline CDR1 ENHRY, CDR2 SYGVKD. The CDR3 DNA reads as TGTGCCATCAGTGAGACAGGGGGGATCACTGAAGCTTTCTTT. Translated, it gives CAISETGGITEAFF.

This clone was counted once. The rearrangement links TRBV7-9 to TRBJ2-1; 9 positions match TRBD2. CDR1 is SEHNR, CDR2 FQNEAQ, per germline (reference sequence). The trim removed 4 bases at V and 5 bases at J, leaving 3 bases unmatched. The CDR3 spans 14 residues. CDR3 protein: CASSSGTSNNEQFF. CDR3 coding DNA: TGTGCCAGCAGCTCCGGGACTAGCAACAATGAGCAGTTCTTC. The full variable domain, in which reference TRBV7-9 and TRBJ2-1 provide the parts outside the CDR3, is DTGVSQNPRHKITKRGQNVTFRCDPISEHNRLYWYRQTLGQGPEFLTYFQNEAQLEKSRLLSDRFSAERPKGSFSTLEIQRTEQGDSAMYLCASSSGTSNNEQFFGPGTRLTVL.

The CDR3 DNA reads as TGTGCCACCAGCCCGGGACAGATGACCACCGGGGAGCTGTTTTTT. Translation gives CATSPGQMTTGELFF. The V and J genes are TRBV15 and TRBJ2-2; 7 bases line up with TRBD1. Unmatched junction bases numbered 7, after V lost 5 bases and J lost 4 bases. Germline V gives CDR1 LNHNV, CDR2 YYDKDF (reference sequence). There are 15 residues in the CDR3.

The sample holds a few counts of this clone. Other DNA sequences in the sample encode the same CDR3. This sequence joins TRBV28 and TRBJ2-1; perhaps TRBD2 as D (7 bases). Germline V CDR1 and CDR2: MDHEN, SYDVKM. The CDR3 runs 14 residues. V was cut by 5 bases and J by 7 bases, with 15 bases left in between. CDR3 sequence reads: CASSTPGGRNEQFF. Here the CDR3 DNA reads TGTGCCAGCAGTACTCCCGGGGGGCGGAATGAGCAGTTCTTC.

This chain uses TRBV6-5 with TRBJ2-5; 7 nucleotides match TRBD2. The CDR3 spans 12 residues. The V segment lost 9 bases and the J segment 5 bases; nucleotides outside the gene matches: 6. Germline CDR1 is MNHEY and CDR2 is SVGAGI. CDR3 coding DNA: TGTGCCAGTAGCGGAGCGGGGGAGACCCAGTACTTC. Its translation is CASSGAGETQYF.

This clone was seen a handful of times. The gene calls are TRBV19 and TRBJ2-3; 8 bases line up with TRBD2. The CDR3 covers 15 residues. The germline V gene has CDR1 LNHDA and CDR2 SQIVND (reference sequence). J lost 5 bases, V lost 3 bases, and 7 bases had no gene match. For the CDR3, the DNA is TGTGCCAGTAGTATTGCAGCGGGGGTCAAAGATACGCAGTATTTT. This encodes CASSIAAGVKDTQYF.

The chain uses TRBV7-8 and TRBJ2-5; TRBD1 matches 7 bases. This CDR3 region has 14 residues. The germline V gene has CDR1 SGHVS and CDR2 FQNEAQ. V was clipped by 5 bases and J by 2 bases; unmatched bases: 5. The CDR3 DNA is TGTGCCAGCAGCGGGACAGTTATTCAAGAGACCCAGTACTTC. Amino acids: CASSGTVIQETQYF.